Listed below are T cell receptor beta chains from one sample, sequenced in a study of T cell repertoires in cytomegalovirus infection. TCRdb ran MiXCR on the reads and lists one entry per CDR3 protein. This repertoire shows around 71,000 distinct CDR3 sequences, roughly 37% found once; its top ten account for 85% to 95%. No antigen is known for these receptors. Material: CD8+ T cells from cultured PBMCs, obtained from culture after CMV antigen stimulation. The receptors come from a human donor in good health (CMV status not recorded). Some clones in this sample may be carry-over from other donors' samples. Both conserved end residues are part of each CDR3. A D gene is named only where the DNA matches it firmly. For some rows the clone size is stated as once, few or many, or as a class when expanded; others skip it.

V gene: TRBV4-1; D gene: TRBD1; J gene: TRBJ1-2; clone size: .; CDR3 DNA: TGTGCCAGCAGCCCGGGGCTTACGGGACAGGCCAACTATGGCTACACCTTC; CDR3 protein: CASSPGLTGQANYGYTF
V gene: TRBV7-2; D gene: .; J gene: TRBJ2-5; clone size: .; CDR3 DNA: TGTGCCAGCAGCTTAGGGCCGGCCCTTGGAGAGACCCAGTACTTC; CDR3 protein: CASSLGPALGETQYF
V gene: TRBV7-6; D gene: TRBD2; J gene: TRBJ2-1; clone size: .; CDR3 DNA: TGTGCCAGCAGCTCCCGGGACTATTTCTATGAGCAGTTCTTC; CDR3 protein: CASSSRDYFYEQFF
V gene: TRBV4-2; D gene: TRBD2; J gene: TRBJ2-5; clone size: .; CDR3 DNA: TGTGCCAGCAGCCAAGATGCTTTGGCTAGCGGAAGCCAAGAGACCCAGTACTTC; CDR3 protein: CASSQDALASGSQETQYF
V gene: TRBV27; D gene: TRBD2; J gene: TRBJ2-1; clone size: .; CDR3 DNA: TGTGCCAGCAGTTACCCGGGACTAGCGGGGTCCTACAATGAGCAGTTCTTC; CDR3 protein: CASSYPGLAGSYNEQFF
V gene: TRBV10-2; D gene: TRBD2; J gene: TRBJ2-5; clone size: .; CDR3 DNA: TGCGCCAGCAGTCGGACTAGCGGGCTTCAAGAGACCCAGTACTTC; CDR3 protein: CASSRTSGLQETQYF
V gene: TRBV19; D gene: .; J gene: TRBJ1-5; clone size: .; CDR3 DNA: TGTGCCAGTAGTATAGACGCGGTCGCAGGGCTACCTTATAGCAATCAGCCCCAGCATTTT; CDR3 protein: CASSIDAVAGLPYSNQPQHF
V gene: TRBV7-8; D gene: .; J gene: TRBJ2-3; clone size: .; CDR3 DNA: TGTGCCAGCAGCTTGCCCGTCTTGGTAGTACAAACTAGCACAGATACGCAGTATTTT; CDR3 protein: CASSLPVLVVQTSTDTQYF
V gene: TRBV7-3; D gene: TRBD2; J gene: TRBJ2-1; clone size: .; CDR3 DNA: TGTGCCAGCAGCTTGAGCGGGGGGGCCGGCAATGAGCAGTTCTTC; CDR3 protein: CASSLSGGAGNEQFF
V gene: TRBV4-1; D gene: TRBD2; J gene: TRBJ2-1; clone size: few; CDR3 DNA: TGCGCCAGCAGCGACGAGCGGGGGGCCCGGGTTGAGCAGTTCTTC; CDR3 protein: CASSDERGARVEQFF
V gene: TRBV11-2; D gene: .; J gene: TRBJ2-5; clone size: .; CDR3 DNA: TGTGCCACGACGGGGTGGGAAGACCAAGAGACCCAGTACTTC; CDR3 protein: CATTGWEDQETQYF
V gene: TRBV6-5; D gene: .; J gene: TRBJ2-5; clone size: .; CDR3 DNA: TGTGCCAGCAGTTACTCGCGTAATCAGGGAGAAGAGACCCAGTACTTC; CDR3 protein: CASSYSRNQGEETQYF
V gene: TRBV29-1; D gene: TRBD1; J gene: TRBJ2-7; clone size: .; CDR3 DNA: TGCAGCGCTTCCGGGACAGGGTCCTACGAGCAGTACTTC; CDR3 protein: CSASGTGSYEQYF
V gene: TRBV28; D gene: .; J gene: TRBJ2-4; clone size: .; CDR3 DNA: TGTGCCAGCAGTCCACAGGGAGCCAAAAACATTCAGTACTTC; CDR3 protein: CASSPQGAKNIQYF
V gene: TRBV6-6; D gene: .; J gene: TRBJ2-5; clone size: .; CDR3 DNA: TGTGCCAGCAGGACGATACAAGAGACCCAGTACTTC; CDR3 protein: CASRTIQETQYF
V gene: TRBV7-6; D gene: .; J gene: TRBJ2-5; clone size: few; CDR3 DNA: TGTGCCAGCAGCCCAAAAAGGGGGCGCGGGGAAGGAGAGACCCAGTACTTC; CDR3 protein: CASSPKRGRGEGETQYF
V gene: TRBV11-2; D gene: .; J gene: TRBJ2-5; clone size: many; CDR3 DNA: TGTGCCAGCGTGGGGGCGGGGAGACAAGAGACCCAGTACTTC; CDR3 protein: CASVGAGRQETQYF
V gene: TRBV2; D gene: TRBD2; J gene: TRBJ2-3; clone size: .; CDR3 DNA: TGTGCCAGCAGTCCGGGACTAGGCCTTGTGGATACGCAGTATTTT; CDR3 protein: CASSPGLGLVDTQYF
V gene: TRBV2; D gene: TRBD2; J gene: TRBJ2-1; clone size: .; CDR3 DNA: TGTGCCAGCGTGACTAGCGGGGTAAACAATGAGCAGTTCTTC; CDR3 protein: CASVTSGVNNEQFF
V gene: TRBV7-9; D gene: .; J gene: TRBJ2-3; clone size: many; CDR3 DNA: TGTGCCAGCAGCTTCCCCTCGTCAGGCACAGATACGCAGTATTTT; CDR3 protein: CASSFPSSGTDTQYF
V gene: TRBV7-6; D gene: .; J gene: TRBJ1-1; clone size: .; CDR3 DNA: TGTGCCAGCAGCTTAGGCGGGGGGGAGGTTGGCACTGAAGCTTTCTTT; CDR3 protein: CASSLGGGEVGTEAFF
V gene: TRBV6-5; D gene: TRBD1; J gene: TRBJ1-6; clone size: .; CDR3 DNA: TGTGCCAGCAGGGATGGGACAGAGAGCTCCTATAATTCACCCCTCCACTTT; CDR3 protein: CASRDGTESSYNSPLHF
V gene: TRBV7-9; D gene: .; J gene: TRBJ2-1; clone size: .; CDR3 DNA: TGTGCCAGCAGCTCCGGTGGCGACTCCTACAATGAGCAGTTCTTC; CDR3 protein: CASSSGGDSYNEQFF
V gene: TRBV5-6; D gene: .; J gene: TRBJ2-3; clone size: .; CDR3 DNA: TGTGCCAGCAGCTTGGCGCTTTCAGGGCACCTTACGCAGTATTTT; CDR3 protein: CASSLALSGHLTQYF
V gene: TRBV7-8; D gene: TRBD2; J gene: TRBJ2-1; clone size: once; CDR3 DNA: TGTGCCAGCAGCTTAGCAGTCGGGTGGACTAGCGGGGGTCATGAGCAGTTCTTC; CDR3 protein: CASSLAVGWTSGGHEQFF
V gene: TRBV10-3; D gene: TRBD2; J gene: TRBJ2-3; clone size: .; CDR3 DNA: TGTGCCATCAGTGAGGGGCGGGGGGATATCACAGATACGCAGTATTTT; CDR3 protein: CAISEGRGDITDTQYF
V gene: TRBV28; D gene: .; J gene: TRBJ1-2; clone size: few; CDR3 DNA: TGTGCCAGCAGAGACATTAAGGGAGGTGATGGCTACACCTTC; CDR3 protein: CASRDIKGGDGYTF
V gene: TRBV6-2/TRBV6-3; D gene: TRBD2; J gene: TRBJ2-1; clone size: .; CDR3 DNA: TGTGCCAGCAGTTACCCTCTAAGCCAAGCGGGGAAAGACAATGAGCAGTTCTTC; CDR3 protein: CASSYPLSQAGKDNEQFF
V gene: TRBV7-2; D gene: .; J gene: TRBJ2-1; clone size: many; CDR3 DNA: TGTGCCAGCAGCTTAGGTCATAGGGCTTCTGAGCAGTTCTTC; CDR3 protein: CASSLGHRASEQFF
V gene: TRBV5-6; D gene: .; J gene: TRBJ2-3; clone size: .; CDR3 DNA: TGTGCCAGCAGAGGCGACCTCACAGATACGCAGTATTTT; CDR3 protein: CASRGDLTDTQYF
V gene: TRBV20-1; D gene: .; J gene: TRBJ1-1; clone size: .; CDR3 DNA: TGCAGTGCTAGCTGGGTGAACACTGAAGCTTTCTTT; CDR3 protein: CSASWVNTEAFF
V gene: TRBV5-1; D gene: .; J gene: TRBJ2-1; clone size: .; CDR3 DNA: TGCGCCAGCGGGAGAAAAGCTGCGGGGGCAAACAATGAGCAGTTCTTC; CDR3 protein: CASGRKAAGANNEQFF
V gene: TRBV7-9; D gene: TRBD2; J gene: TRBJ2-5; clone size: few; CDR3 DNA: TGTGCCAGCAGCCCCCCCGGGAGGCAGCAAGAGACCCAGTACTTC; CDR3 protein: CASSPPGRQQETQYF
V gene: TRBV7-2; D gene: .; J gene: TRBJ2-7; clone size: .; CDR3 DNA: TGTGCCAGCAGCCGGTTTGAAGGCGAGCAGTACTTC; CDR3 protein: CASSRFEGEQYF